The rows below give T cell receptor beta chains drawn from one sample of a study of T cell responses to AZD1222 COVID-19 vaccine. This table comes from immunoSEQ multiplex PCR, and its TCRdb copy is limited to in-frame clones, with some not included. The sample has around 78,000 clones, about nine tenths seen once. The input for sequencing was peripheral blood, taken 28 days after the second AZD1222 dose. These receptors came from an adult who received the AZD1222 COVID-19 vaccine. Both conserved end residues are part of each CDR3. D genes are given only for firm matches. Clone size is not always given. Where it is, it says once, few, many or a class for expanded clones.

j_call clone_size v_call d_call cdr3_nt cdr3_aa
TRBJ1-2 . TRBV30 . TGTGCCTCCCCGGCGGGGTCCAACTATGGCTACACCTTC CASPAGSNYGYTF
TRBJ1-3 . TRBV7-6 . TGTGCCAGCAGCTTAGCGACCGTGGCCTCTGGAAACACCATATATTTT CASSLATVASGNTIYF
TRBJ1-1 . TRBV5-1 TRBD1 TGCGCCAGCAGCGATGCAGGGGGCACTGAAGCTTTCTTT CASSDAGGTEAFF
TRBJ1-2 . TRBV11-3 . TGTGCCAGCAGCCCCTACGGGACGTCTAACTATGGCTACACCTTC CASSPYGTSNYGYTF
TRBJ1-1 . TRBV2 . TGTGCCAGCAGGGGTGAGGGGGTCGGTCCCACTGAAGCTTTCTTT CASRGEGVGPTEAFF
TRBJ1-2 . TRBV27 . TGTGCCAGCAGTTCGTACGGAGGGGATGGCTACACCTTC CASSSYGGDGYTF
TRBJ2-1 . TRBV30 TRBD2 TGTGCCTGTAGTAGCGGGACCTACAATGAGCAGTTCTTC CACSSGTYNEQFF
TRBJ2-1 . TRBV4-3 . TGCGCCAGCAGCCAAGATGTAGAGGAGGGTCTCGCCTACAATGAGCAGTTCTTC CASSQDVEEGLAYNEQFF
TRBJ2-2 . TRBV7-3 . TGTGCCAGCAGCTTACAGGGCCCGAACACCGGGGAGCTGTTTTTT CASSLQGPNTGELFF
TRBJ2-1 . TRBV7-2 . TGTGCCAGCAGAGACATGGGGCAGTCCCTACGGCAGTTCTTC CASRDMGQSLRQFF
TRBJ2-2 . TRBV11-2 TRBD1 TGTGCCAGCAGCCGGGGACAGGGGGGCACCGGGGAGCTGTTTTTT CASSRGQGGTGELFF
TRBJ1-1 . TRBV4-1 . TGCGCCAGCAGCCAATTTGGATCATTGGGACGTAAGGAGACTGAAGCTTTCTTT CASSQFGSLGRKETEAFF
TRBJ2-1 . TRBV5-5 . TGTGCCAGCAGCTTGGAATCAGAATTCGGGGATGAGCAGTTCTTC CASSLESEFGDEQFF
TRBJ1-2 . TRBV7-3 . TGTGCCAGCAGCCGTGCACCAGGACTCGGCTATGGCTACACCTTC CASSRAPGLGYGYTF
TRBJ2-2 . TRBV28 . TGTGCCAGCACCCAAGGGGGAGGGTGGGGAACCGGGGAGCTGTTTTTT CASTQGGGWGTGELFF
TRBJ1-5 . TRBV19 . TGTGCCAGTAGTCGCGGGGTGAATCAGCCCCAGCATTTT CASSRGVNQPQHF
TRBJ1-6 . TRBV6-1 . TGTGCCAGCAGTGAACCGGGGAGGGATAATTCACCCCTCCACTTT CASSEPGRDNSPLHF
TRBJ1-5 few TRBV20-1 . TGCAGTGCTACAGGGAAGGAATCCCAGCATTTT CSATGKESQHF
TRBJ2-7 . TRBV5-4 TRBD1 TGTGCCAGCAGCTCCCAGGGGGCTTACGAGCAGTACTTC CASSSQGAYEQYF
TRBJ2-7 . TRBV5-3 . TGTGCCAGAAGCTTCCTTAGCGGTAGTCGGTGTGTAGAGCAGTACTTC CARSFLSGSRCVEQYF
TRBJ1-2 . TRBV11-3 . TGTGCCAGCAGCTTTGAAACCGGGACATCCAACTATGGCTACACCTTC CASSFETGTSNYGYTF
TRBJ1-2 once TRBV6-5 . TGTGCCAGCAGCTTCGGACGGACATATGGCTACACCTTC CASSFGRTYGYTF
TRBJ1-2 . TRBV7-9 . TGTGCCAGCAGCCGTGACACGAGGGGGGCCGGCTATGGCTACACCTTC CASSRDTRGAGYGYTF
TRBJ1-4 . TRBV25-1 . TGTGCCAGCAGTGGATCGGGTAATGAAAAACTGTTTTTT CASSGSGNEKLFF
TRBJ1-2 . TRBV27 TRBD1 TGTGCCAGCAGTTTATCGGGACAGGGGGAAGGTGGCTACACCTTC CASSLSGQGEGGYTF
TRBJ2-6 . TRBV30 . TGTGCCTGGAAGACTGGGAGCGGGGCCAACGTCCTGACTTTC CAWKTGSGANVLTF
TRBJ1-1 . TRBV6-5 TRBD1 TGTGCCAGCAGGGTTCCGGACAGGGGGTACACTGAAGCTTTCTTT CASRVPDRGYTEAFF